This TCR beta chain was obtained from a study of OX40 agonist ivuxolimab in advanced cancers. Using immunoSEQ multiplex PCR, the repertoire was profiled, and TCRdb retains in-frame clones only, with some absent. This table has roughly 50,000 clones, roughly 90% appearing once. The CDR3 length is 14 residues. Germline V gene lookup returns CDR1 LGHNA and CDR2 YNFKEQ. V lost 0 bases and J lost 0, with 5 bases in between. The chain links TRBV4-2 to TRBJ1-1, with unresolved D. This specimen was CD4+ or CD8+ T cells sorted from blood, taken in a trial of the OX40 agonist ivuxolimab. The TCR originated in an adult with an advanced solid tumor such as melanoma, head and neck, liver or kidney cancer. The CDR3, as DNA: TGTGCCAGCAGCCAAGATCTCATGAACACTGAAGCTTTCTTT. Its translation is CASSQDLMNTEAFF.